This passage covers 12 T cell receptor beta chains from one sample sequenced in a study of cytomegalovirus exposure and HLA in healthy donors. TCRdb keeps only in-frame clones here, not all; method: immunoSEQ multiplex PCR. The sample lists under 400,000 clones; about nine tenths were seen once. Material for sequencing was PBMCs. These receptors all stem from a young woman in good health and CMV-seronegative.

The chain couples TRBV19 to TRBJ2-1, with 7 bases matching TRBD1. J was trimmed by 2 bases and V by 6 bases; bases with no gene match: 1. The germline V gene has CDR1 LNHDA and CDR2 SQIVND (reference sequence). This CDR3 comprises 13 residues. CDR3 amino acids: CASSQGAYNEQFF. CDR3 sequence (DNA): TGTGCCAGTAGCCAGGGGGCCTACAATGAGCAGTTCTTC. Using reference TRBV19 and TRBJ2-1 for the parts outside the CDR3, the full variable domain is DGGITQSPKYLFRKEGQNVTLSCEQNLNHDAMYWYRQDPGQGLRLIYYSQIVNDFQKGDIAEGYSVSREKKESFPLTVTSAQKNPTAFYLCASSQGAYNEQFFGPGTRLTVL.

The chain has TRBV15 and TRBJ1-3, with a tentative D call TRBD1 (5 bases). V lost 0 bases and J lost 6, with 18 bases in between. The CDR3 is 17 residues long. The germline gives CDR1 LNHNV, CDR2 YYDKDF (reference sequence). The CDR3 region has the DNA TGTGCCACCAGCAGAGATTTGGGCAGGGAATTCGTAAACACCATATATTTT. Protein sequence: CATSRDLGREFVNTIYF.

This clone was counted once. The CDR3 DNA sequence: TGTGCCAGCAGTTTTGTTGCGGGACAGCCAATGAACACTGAAGCTTTCTTT. Encoded protein: CASSFVAGQPMNTEAFF. The chain employs TRBV27 and TRBJ1-1; 7 nucleotides agree with TRBD1. CDR1 is MNHEY and CDR2 is SMNVEV in the germline V gene (reference sequence). V trimming: 3 bases; J trimming: 0 bases; junction bases outside the gene matches: 10. CDR3 size: 17 residues.

V and J are TRBV5-6 and TRBJ1-2, with D tentatively TRBD1 (6 bases). Germline loops: CDR1 SGHDT, CDR2 YYEEEE. V lost 2 bases, J lost 4 bases, and 21 bases lay in between. The CDR3 sequence is 17 residues long. Here the CDR3 reads CASSFGRGPAGVYGYTF. CDR3 nucleotide sequence: TGTGCCAGCAGCTTCGGCAGGGGCCCCGCGGGGGTCTATGGCTACACCTTC.

This clone has just a few counts. This chain links TRBV4-1 with TRBJ1-5; tentative D call: TRBD1 (6 bases). The length of the CDR3 is 14 residues. V lost 3 bases and J 4 bases, leaving 10 bases between the germline ends. Germline V gene sequence: CDR1 MGHRA, CDR2 YSYEKL. The CDR3: CASSHPGQNQPQHF. In DNA form, the CDR3 reads TGCGCCAGCAGCCATCCCGGACAGAATCAGCCCCAGCATTTT.

The V and J genes are TRBV2 and TRBJ2-7; D ambiguous. Looked up from germline, CDR1 is SNHLY and CDR2 is FYNNEI. V gave up 6 bases and J gave up 6 bases, with 12 bases separating them. CDR3 length: 12 residues. CDR3: CASRQYSIEQYF. CDR3 nucleotide sequence: TGTGCCAGCAGGCAATACAGTATCGAGCAGTACTTC. Together with reference TRBV2 and TRBJ2-7, the CDR3 gives the full variable domain: EPEVTQTPSHQVTQMGQEVILRCVPISNHLYFYWYRQILGQKVEFLVSFYNNEISEKSEIFDDQFSVERPDGSNFTLKIRSTKLEDSAMYFCASRQYSIEQYFGPGTRLTVT.

The V and J genes are TRBV2 and TRBJ2-7; 7 bases map to TRBD1. Trimming at V came to 1 base and at J to 0 bases, leaving 15 bases not matched to a gene. CDR1 SNHLY and CDR2 FYNNEI come from the germline V gene. CDR3 length: 19 amino acids. CDR3 bases: TGTGCCAGCAGTGAAGTGGGGGCCCCGGGACAGAAACACTCCTACGAGCAGTACTTC. Its protein is CASSEVGAPGQKHSYEQYF.

This rearrangement joins TRBV30 to TRBJ1-2; D unclear. The germline CDR1 and CDR2 sequences are GTSNPN and SVGIG (reference sequence). The V end lost 1 base, the J end lost 6 bases, and 12 bases lay between the germline ends. The CDR3 totals 13 residues. The CDR3 protein is CAWSAGRLDGYTF. Here the CDR3 DNA reads TGTGCCTGGAGTGCAGGCCGGTTGGATGGCTACACCTTC. Filled out from reference TRBV30 and TRBJ1-2, the complete variable domain reads SQTIHQWPATLVQPVGSPLSLECTVEGTSNPNLYWYRQAAGRGLQLLFYSVGIGQISSEVPQNLSASRPQDRQFILSSKKLLLSDSGFYLCAWSAGRLDGYTFGSGTRLTVV.

There are many counts of this clone. The chain carries TRBV6-4 and TRBJ1-2, with a tentative D call TRBD1 (6 bases). The CDR3 spans 15 residues. Germline CDR1 reads MRHNA; CDR2 reads SNTAGT. The V end was cut by 0 bases, the J end by 4 bases, with 12 bases between. The CDR3: CASSDSADSPYGYTF. DNA for the CDR3: TGTGCCAGCAGTGACTCTGCGGACAGTCCCTATGGCTACACCTTC.

The chain joins TRBV30 to TRBJ1-6; no firm D call. This CDR3 region has 14 residues. CDR1 and CDR2 (germline): GTSNPN, SVGIG (reference sequence). Trimming removed 4 bases from V and 7 bases from J, with 14 bases in between. The CDR3 coding sequence is TGTGCCTGGAATGTAGCTCCTGAGAATTCACCCCTCCACTTT. Translated: CAWNVAPENSPLHF.

The J gene is TRBJ2-3, the V gene TRBV29-1, with D possibly matching TRBD2 (6 bases). The V gene lost 4 bases and the J gene lost 0 bases, with 23 bases spanning the gap. The CDR3 runs 18 residues. Germline CDR1 and CDR2: SQVTM and ANQGSEA. CDR3 protein: CSVGSPGGADSSTDTQYF. The CDR3, as DNA: TGCAGCGTTGGAAGTCCAGGAGGGGCAGACTCTAGCACAGATACGCAGTATTTT.

This chain joins TRBV9 and TRBJ1-2; 7 positions match TRBD1. Germline lookup yields CDR1 SGDLS and CDR2 YYNGEE. The V and J ends lost 4 bases and 4 bases, in that order; junction bases with no gene match: 10. The length of the CDR3 is 15 residues. CDR3 sequence (DNA): TGTGCCAGCAGCATGACAGGGACCGGGATCTATGGCTACACCTTC. It is translated as CASSMTGTGIYGYTF.